The 22 T cell receptor beta chains below come from one sample, sequenced in a study of OX40 agonist ivuxolimab in advanced cancers. Libraries were prepared by immunoSEQ multiplex PCR; TCRdb keeps only in-frame clonotypes and omits some of them. The sample consists of roughly 48,000 clones, about 81% of them appearing once. The specimen was CD4+ or CD8+ T cells sorted from blood, collected in a trial of the OX40 agonist ivuxolimab. These receptors all stem from an adult with an advanced solid tumor such as melanoma, head and neck, liver or kidney cancer.

This clone was picked up a small number of times. The rearrangement uses TRBV19 and TRBJ1-5; no reliable D call. CDR1 and CDR2 (germline): LNHDA, SQIVND (reference sequence). Between the trimmed V and J ends, which lost 6 bases and 3 bases, there was a span of 18 bases. The CDR3 runs to 16 residues. The DNA of the CDR3 is TGTGCCAGTAGGCGTCTAGGTGAAGGGCACAATCAGCCCCAGCATTTT. Protein product: CASRRLGEGHNQPQHF. Looking up the rest from reference TRBV19 and TRBJ1-5 gives the full variable domain: DGGITQSPKYLFRKEGQNVTLSCEQNLNHDAMYWYRQDPGQGLRLIYYSQIVNDFQKGDIAEGYSVSREKKESFPLTVTSAQKNPTAFYLCASRRLGEGHNQPQHFGDGTRLSIL.

As DNA, the CDR3 is TGTGCCAGCAGTTTACCCGGACAAGGTACGCAGTATTTT. Amino acids: CASSLPGQGTQYF. The chain combines TRBV27 with TRBJ2-3; D is perhaps TRBD1 (5 bases). Germline V gene data show CDR1 as MNHEY and CDR2 as SMNVEV (reference sequence). This CDR3 has 13 residues. Between the trimmed V and J ends, which lost 2 bases and 8 bases, there was a span of 11 bases.

The gene calls are TRBV5-1 and TRBJ2-3, with 8 bases that match TRBD2. CDR3 length equals 18 residues. CDR1 and CDR2 from the germline V gene are SGHRS and YFSETQ. The V segment lost 7 bases and the J segment 3 bases; nucleotides outside the gene matches: 19. The CDR3 DNA is TGCGCCAGCTTCATGCGCCAGCGGGAGATCCCCCCGACAGATACGCAGTATTTT. Translated, it gives CASFMRQREIPPTDTQYF.

The rearrangement joins TRBV15 to TRBJ2-7, with 9 bases lining up with TRBD1. CDR1 LNHNV and CDR2 YYDKDF come from the germline V gene (reference sequence). Trimming took 0 bases from V and 1 from J; bases not matched to a gene: 1. The CDR3 consists of 15 residues. CDR3 sequence: CATSREGTGSYEQYF. The DNA for the CDR3 is TGTGCCACCAGCAGAGAAGGGACAGGGTCCTACGAGCAGTACTTC. Looking up the rest from reference TRBV15 and TRBJ2-7 gives the full variable domain: DAMVIQNPRYQVTQFGKPVTLSCSQTLNHNVMYWYQQKSSQAPKLLFHYYDKDFNNEADTPDNFQSRRPNTSFCFLDIRSPGLGDTAMYLCATSREGTGSYEQYFGPGTRLTVT.

A single count supports this clone. The V gene is TRBV7-2, the J gene TRBJ2-3; D unresolved. V dropped 2 bases and J dropped 7 bases, with 13 bases sitting between them. Germline loops: CDR1 SGHTA, CDR2 FQGNSA. The CDR3 is made up of 14 amino acids. CDR3 in DNA: TGTGCCAGCAGCTTATTAGGGCCTCGAAATACGCAGTATTTT. It yields the protein CASSLLGPRNTQYF.

This clone came up once. The chain has TRBV27 and TRBJ2-1, with 10 bases matching TRBD1. The CDR3 extends over 14 amino acids. The junction had 0 bases not matched to a gene; V was cut back by 5 bases and J by 2 bases. CDR1 and CDR2 from the germline V gene are MNHEY and SMNVEV (reference sequence). This CDR3 reads CASSGTGAYNEQFF. The CDR3 DNA reads TGTGCCAGCAGTGGGACAGGGGCCTACAATGAGCAGTTCTTC.

This clone was seen just once. The rearrangement joins TRBV19 to TRBJ1-2; D remains unclear. The CDR3 runs to 13 residues. Germline V gene lookup returns CDR1 LNHDA and CDR2 SQIVND (reference sequence). V lost 3 bases to trimming and J lost 2 bases, with 7 bases between them. The CDR3: CASSIPDNYGYTF. The CDR3, as DNA: TGTGCCAGTAGTATCCCTGACAACTATGGCTACACCTTC.

There are a few counts of this clone. J is TRBJ2-3 and V is TRBV4-3; D not certain. CDR3 length: 14 amino acids. V gave up 4 bases and J gave up 6 bases, with 14 bases separating them. CDR1 LGHNA and CDR2 YSLEER come from the germline V gene. The CDR3 loop is CASSRSGELDTQYF. CDR3 sequence (DNA): TGCGCCAGCAGCCGATCGGGCGAGTTGGATACGCAGTATTTT.

The chain couples TRBV18 to TRBJ2-1; 9 nucleotides align to TRBD1. V gave up 4 bases and J gave up 6 bases; unmatched junction bases: 1. The length of the CDR3 is 13 residues. Germline V lookup: CDR1 KGHSH, CDR2 LQKENI. In nucleotides, the CDR3 is TGTGCCAGCTCACTGGGACAGGGCAATGAGCAGTTCTTC. Translating it yields CASSLGQGNEQFF.

V gene TRBV4-3 combines with J gene TRBJ2-5; 10 nucleotides match TRBD2. CDR3 length equals 17 residues. In germline, CDR1 is LGHNA, CDR2 YSLEER. The J segment lost 4 bases and the V segment lost 1 base, leaving 9 bases of the junction unmatched. The CDR3 DNA sequence: TGCGCCAGCAGCCAAGTATCCGCTAGCGGGGGCGGAGAGACCCAGTACTTC. This sequence encodes CASSQVSASGGGETQYF.

The genes are TRBV7-8 and TRBJ1-2; D gene uncertain. V lost 5 bases and J lost 8, with 12 bases in between. The CDR3 runs to 12 residues. Germline V gene data show CDR1 as SGHVS and CDR2 as FQNEAQ. The CDR3 is CASSLDRSGYTF. DNA of the CDR3: TGTGCCAGCAGCCTAGACCGCTCCGGCTACACCTTC. The variable domain in full, with the rest retrieved from reference TRBV7-8 and TRBJ1-2, is GAGVSQSPRYKVAKRGQDVALRCDPISGHVSLFWYQQALGQGPEFLTYFQNEAQLDKSGLPSDRFFAERPEGSVSTLKIQRTQQEDSAVYLCASSLDRSGYTFGSGTRLTVV.

This chain links TRBV19 with TRBJ1-5; D may be TRBD1 (6 bases). This CDR3 region has 13 residues. The germline V gene encodes CDR1 LNHDA and CDR2 SQIVND (reference sequence). Trimming pared 7 bases from V and 9 bases from J, leaving 16 bases between. The chain's CDR3 is CASTSGVARPQHF. The CDR3 DNA sequence: TGTGCCAGTACCTCAGGGGTTGCACGGCCCCAGCATTTT.

The chain couples TRBV5-1 to TRBJ2-2; 11 nucleotides match TRBD2. Per germline, CDR1 SGHRS and CDR2 YFSETQ. This CDR3 contains 15 residues. Losses at the gene ends were 5 bases for V and 3 bases for J; bases not matched to a gene: 3. CDR3 sequence (DNA): TGCGCCAGCAGGTTACTAGCGGGAGACACCGGGGAGCTGTTTTTT. Translation: CASRLLAGDTGELFF. The whole variable domain, remainder taken from reference TRBV5-1 and TRBJ2-2, is KAGVTQTPRYLIKTRGQQVTLSCSPISGHRSVSWYQQTPGQGLQFLFEYFSETQRNKGNFPGRFSGRQFSNSRSEMNVSTLELGDSALYLCASRLLAGDTGELFFGEGSRLTVL.

The chain employs TRBV5-5 and TRBJ2-6; D is unresolved. V dropped 4 bases and J dropped 3 bases, with 8 bases sitting between them. The germline V gene has CDR1 SGHKS and CDR2 YYEKEE (reference sequence). The CDR3 has 14 amino acids. CDR3 sequence: CASSLEVGANVLTF. The CDR3, as DNA: TGTGCCAGCAGCCTGGAAGTTGGGGCCAACGTCCTGACTTTC.

The V gene is TRBV5-1, the J gene TRBJ2-2; D is ambiguous. The germline gives CDR1 SGHRS, CDR2 YFSETQ. This CDR3 comprises 14 residues. V was trimmed by 0 bases and J by 6 bases, leaving 9 bases between them. In DNA form, the CDR3 reads TGCGCCAGCAGCTTGGGAGGTGCGTCCGGGGAGCTGTTTTTT. Translated, it gives CASSLGGASGELFF.

The CDR3 DNA reads as TGTGCTGCGGGACAGGCGAACACTGAAGCTTTCTTT. Amino acid sequence: CAAGQANTEAFF. The rearrangement links TRBV30 to TRBJ1-1; TRBD1 matches at 8 bases. This CDR3 comprises 12 residues. Germline lookup yields CDR1 GTSNPN and CDR2 SVGIG (reference sequence).

J is TRBJ2-3 and V is TRBV9, with TRBD2 matching 8 bases. CDR1 and CDR2 from the germline V gene are SGDLS and YYNGEE. V trimming: 0 bases; J trimming: 0 bases; junction bases outside the gene matches: 3. The CDR3 loop spans 16 amino acids. Written as DNA, the CDR3 is TGTGCCAGCAGCGTAGCGGGGGGGATGAGCACAGATACGCAGTATTTT. It translates to CASSVAGGMSTDTQYF.

J is TRBJ2-2 and V is TRBV7-2; no clear D. The CDR3 totals 15 residues. Trimming shortened V by 5 bases and J by 5 bases, and 15 bases separated the two germline ends. Per germline, CDR1 SGHTA and CDR2 FQGNSA. CDR3 DNA sequence: TGTGCCAGCAGCATATCCCGGACGAGTACCGGGGAGCTGTTTTTT. Amino acids: CASSISRTSTGELFF.

The genes are TRBV30 and TRBJ1-5; 7 nucleotides match TRBD1. The CDR3 loop spans 15 amino acids. V was pared by 0 bases and J by 7 bases, with 9 bases of the junction left unmatched. Germline values: CDR1 GTSNPN, CDR2 SVGIG (reference sequence). CDR3 in DNA: TGTGCCTGGAGTGTATTCACAGGGGCGAGACAGCCCCAGCATTTT. Its protein product is CAWSVFTGARQPQHF.

This clone was counted once. This rearrangement joins TRBV4-3 to TRBJ2-5; D perhaps matches TRBD2 (6 bases). The CDR3 length is 17 residues. The V end was cut by 0 bases, the J end by 4 bases, with 18 bases between. CDR1 LGHNA and CDR2 YSLEER come from the germline V gene. The CDR3 DNA is TGCGCCAGCAGCCAAGAAATCCCGGGAGCGGCTACAGAGACCCAGTACTTC. Residues: CASSQEIPGAATETQYF.

The CDR3 spells CASTLGGASTDTQYF. CDR3 coding DNA: TGTGCCAGCACCCTCGGGGGGGCCAGCACAGATACGCAGTATTTT. This chain uses TRBV27 with TRBJ2-3; 8 bases match TRBD2. Trimming took 7 bases from V and 0 from J; bases not matched to a gene: 6. Looked up from germline, CDR1 is MNHEY and CDR2 is SMNVEV (reference sequence). CDR3 length: 15 residues.

This chain links TRBV6-6 with TRBJ2-3; 9 positions agree with TRBD1. The trim removed 2 bases at V and 0 bases at J, leaving 3 bases unmatched. CDR1 is MNHNY, CDR2 SVGAGI, per germline (reference sequence). The CDR3 runs to 16 residues. The CDR3 region has the DNA TGTGCCAGCAGTTACGGGACAGGGATCAGCACAGATACGCAGTATTTT. It translates to CASSYGTGISTDTQYF.